Presented here are 29 T cell receptor beta chains from one specimen sequenced in a study of blood T cell repertoires in COVID-19. The method was immunoSEQ multiplex PCR; TCRdb's version includes in-frame clones alone and lacks a portion of them. The top ten hold 0.75% to 1% of the sample, which has under 250,000 clones, around 90% seen once. Sequencing input: peripheral blood. The origin of the receptors is a man in his fifties or sixties with COVID-19, enrolled during active disease.

The chain uses TRBV19 and TRBJ1-5; perhaps TRBD1 as D (6 bases). Trimming removed 10 bases at V and 3 bases at J, with 13 bases between. The V gene's germline CDR1 is LNHDA and CDR2 SQIVND (reference sequence). This CDR3 has 13 amino acids. The CDR3 coding sequence is TGTGCCATACCACAGGGCACCAATCAGCCCCAGCATTTT. It codes for CAIPQGTNQPQHF.

The chain has TRBV7-2 and TRBJ2-1; 8 bases agree with TRBD2. Germline V CDR1 and CDR2: SGHTA, FQGNSA. The junction had 8 bases not matched to a gene; V was cut back by 4 bases and J by 3 bases. There are 16 residues in the CDR3. CDR3 amino acids: CASSYSLSGDYNEQFF. CDR3 in DNA: TGTGCCAGCAGCTACTCACTTAGCGGGGACTACAATGAGCAGTTCTTC. Supplemented by reference TRBV7-2 and TRBJ2-1, the full variable domain reads GAGVSQSPSNKVTEKGKDVELRCDPISGHTALYWYRQSLGQGLEFLIYFQGNSAPDKSGLPSDRFSAERTGGSVSTLTIQRTQQEDSAVYLCASSYSLSGDYNEQFFGPGTRLTVL.

This chain joins TRBV6-4 and TRBJ2-1; D call uncertain. The CDR3 has 16 amino acids. The V and J ends lost 0 bases and 0 bases respectively, with 9 bases between them. Looked up from germline, CDR1 is MRHNA and CDR2 is SNTAGT. CDR3 nucleotides: TGTGCCAGCAGTGACTCGAGCGCCAGCTCCTACAATGAGCAGTTCTTC. This translates into CASSDSSASSYNEQFF.

In its sample, this clone was seen once. This chain connects TRBV7-8 to TRBJ1-2, with D unresolved. This CDR3 spans 16 amino acids. Trimming pared 1 base from V and 4 bases from J, leaving 16 bases between. Germline CDR1 and CDR2: SGHVS and FQNEAQ. The CDR3 DNA is TGTGCCAGCAGCTTAGGTTACAGCCTGATGGGCTATGGCTACACCTTC. Protein: CASSLGYSLMGYGYTF.

The rearrangement uses TRBV4-2 and TRBJ2-1, with TRBD2 matching over 13 bases. Germline lookup yields CDR1 LGHNA and CDR2 YNFKEQ. The CDR3 contains 16 residues. After removal of 5 bases from V and 8 bases from J, the junction contained 9 bases not matched to a gene. The CDR3 DNA reads as TGTGCCAGCAGCTGGACTAGCGGGGGTTCGGGGGATGAGCAGTTCTTC. This encodes CASSWTSGGSGDEQFF.

This clone was detected only a few times. V and J are TRBV6-5 and TRBJ1-6; the match to TRBD1 covers 7 bases. The CDR3 runs 13 residues. V lost 4 bases, J lost 10 bases, and 4 bases stayed unmatched. The germline V gene has CDR1 MNHEY and CDR2 SVGAGI. CDR3 sequence reads: CASSSEQGSPLHF. CDR3 nucleotide sequence: TGTGCCAGCAGTTCCGAACAGGGGTCACCCCTCCACTTT.

This sequence joins TRBV6-4 and TRBJ2-7; 7 bases fit TRBD1. Germline values: CDR1 MRHNA, CDR2 SNTAGT. CDR3 size: 14 residues. V shed 5 bases, J shed 3 bases, and the junction held 7 bases outside the gene matches. The CDR3 DNA follows: TGTGCCAGCAGTAGGGGGCATCTTGGCTACGAGCAGTACTTC. Its protein product is CASSRGHLGYEQYF.

DNA for the CDR3: TGTGCCAGCAGCGATACAGTTAATTCACCCCTCCACTTT. It encodes CASSDTVNSPLHF. The gene calls are TRBV3-1 (or the pseudogene TRBV3-2) and TRBJ1-6, with no clear D. The CDR3 sequence is 13 residues long. Between the trimmed V and J ends, which lost 5 bases and 6 bases, there was a span of 8 bases. Germline V CDR1 and CDR2: LGHDT, YNNKEL (reference sequence).

This chain links TRBV18 with TRBJ2-3; the D gene is possibly TRBD1 (5 bases). Germline V CDR1 and CDR2: KGHSH, LQKENI. This CDR3 has 13 amino acids. The V end was cut by 9 bases, the J end by 8 bases, with 18 bases between. CDR3 residues: CASTRGLEGTQYF. CDR3 DNA: TGTGCCAGTACAAGGGGATTAGAAGGTACGCAGTATTTT.

The rearrangement joins TRBV6-5 to TRBJ1-2; D remains unclear. Trimming left V 5 bases short and J 3 bases short, with 16 bases between. CDR1 and CDR2 (germline): MNHEY, SVGAGI. The CDR3 contains 15 residues. Here the CDR3 reads CASSPSVSGDYGYTF. The CDR3 DNA follows: TGTGCCAGCAGTCCCTCGGTAAGTGGTGACTATGGCTACACCTTC.

The chain employs TRBV5-6 and TRBJ1-5; 9 nucleotides match TRBD1. Germline loops: CDR1 SGHDT, CDR2 YYEEEE. This CDR3 spans 16 amino acids. V shed 2 bases, J shed 2 bases, and the junction held 5 bases outside the gene matches. CDR3 bases: TGTGCCAGCAGCTTCGGGACAGGGCGACGCAATCAGCCCCAGCATTTT. This gives the protein CASSFGTGRRNQPQHF. Full variable domain (missing parts from reference TRBV5-6 and TRBJ1-5): DAGVTQSPTHLIKTRGQQVTLRCSPKSGHDTVSWYQQALGQGPQFIFQYYEEEERQRGNFPDRFSGHQFPNYSSELNVNALLLGDSALYLCASSFGTGRRNQPQHFGDGTRLSIL.

This chain connects TRBV6-4 to TRBJ1-4, with 7 bases matching TRBD1. Unmatched junction bases numbered 7, after V lost 6 bases and J lost 3 bases. Germline V lookup: CDR1 MRHNA, CDR2 SNTAGT. This CDR3 spans 15 amino acids. The CDR3 spells CASRGRTGPNEKLFF. CDR3 sequence (DNA): TGTGCCAGCAGAGGGAGGACAGGCCCTAATGAAAAACTGTTTTTT.

V usage is TRBV12-3 or TRBV12-4 and J usage is TRBJ2-7, with 8 positions matching TRBD1. This CDR3 comprises 13 residues. V gave up 3 bases and J gave up 5 bases; unmatched junction bases: 3. The CDR3 DNA reads as TGTGCCAGCAGTTTGGGACAGGCTCACGAGCAGTACTTC. It translates to CASSLGQAHEQYF.

The chain couples TRBV7-9 to TRBJ1-1; D gene uncertain. This CDR3 region has 15 residues. V lost 1 base and J 7 bases, leaving 16 bases between the germline ends. Germline-derived CDR1 and CDR2 are SEHNR and FQNEAQ (reference sequence). The CDR3 sequence is CASSLGPRGGVEAFF. CDR3 bases: TGTGCCAGCAGCTTAGGCCCTCGGGGAGGCGTTGAAGCTTTCTTT.

The rearrangement joins TRBV3-1 (or the pseudogene TRBV3-2) to TRBJ1-6; possible D gene TRBD1, 5 bases. This CDR3 is 14 amino acids long. Trimming stripped 6 bases from V and 3 bases from J, with 9 bases between. The germline gives CDR1 LGHDT, CDR2 YNNKEL (reference sequence). The CDR3 DNA is TGTGCCAGCAGGCCGGGGGTCTATAATTCACCCCTCCACTTT. Residues: CASRPGVYNSPLHF.

V is TRBV7-9 and J is TRBJ2-2; 8 bases map to TRBD1. J gave up 4 bases and V 4 bases, and 5 bases lay outside the gene matches. Per germline, CDR1 SEHNR and CDR2 FQNEAQ (reference sequence). The CDR3 contains 15 residues. The CDR3 DNA follows: TGTGCCAGCAGCTCCCCAGGGGGCGCCACCGGGGAGCTGTTTTTT. This sequence encodes CASSSPGGATGELFF. The whole variable domain, remainder taken from reference TRBV7-9 and TRBJ2-2, is DTGVSQNPRHKITKRGQNVTFRCDPISEHNRLYWYRQTLGQGPEFLTYFQNEAQLEKSRLLSDRFSAERPKGSFSTLEIQRTEQGDSAMYLCASSSPGGATGELFFGEGSRLTVL.

V is TRBV7-2 and J is TRBJ2-3; D is unclear. Germline loops: CDR1 SGHTA, CDR2 FQGNSA. The V and J ends lost 1 base and 6 bases respectively, with 5 bases between them. The CDR3 spans 12 residues. The CDR3 here is CASSLEPDTQYF. In DNA, the CDR3 is TGTGCCAGCAGCTTAGAGCCGGATACGCAGTATTTT.

The chain carries TRBV5-1 and TRBJ2-5, with 10 bases matching TRBD1. Trimming removed 0 bases from V and 5 bases from J; junction bases left unmatched: 1. The CDR3 spans 14 residues. Looked up from germline, CDR1 is SGHRS and CDR2 is YFSETQ. The CDR3 protein is CASSLGTGGETQYF. In nucleotides, the CDR3 is TGCGCCAGCAGCTTGGGGACAGGGGGGGAGACCCAGTACTTC.

V is TRBV4-1 and J is TRBJ1-1, with D unresolved. Germline CDR1 reads MGHRA; CDR2 reads YSYEKL. The CDR3 spans 15 residues. V was trimmed by 1 base and J by 4 bases, leaving 13 bases between them. CDR3 amino acids: CASSQANSQLTEAFF. DNA of the CDR3: TGCGCCAGCAGCCAAGCTAATAGCCAGCTCACTGAAGCTTTCTTT.

There are a few counts of this clone. V usage is TRBV9 and J usage is TRBJ2-7, with a weak D call TRBD2 (7 bases). Germline-derived CDR1 and CDR2 are SGDLS and YYNGEE. Trimming took 4 bases from V and 1 from J, leaving 18 bases between them. The CDR3 loop spans 16 amino acids. This CDR3 reads CASSLRDYTGSYEQYF. The CDR3 region has the DNA TGTGCCAGCAGCCTAAGGGACTACACAGGGTCCTACGAGCAGTACTTC.

This sequence joins TRBV7-2 and TRBJ1-2; 7 nucleotides align to TRBD1. This CDR3 is 17 amino acids long. CDR1 is SGHTA, CDR2 FQGNSA, per germline. V shed 6 bases and J 0 bases; nucleotides not matched to a gene: 13. The CDR3 bases are TGTGCCAGCAGTACATACCACGGGACAGAGACTAACTATGGCTACACCTTC. It translates to CASSTYHGTETNYGYTF.

This chain connects TRBV3-1 (or the pseudogene TRBV3-2) to TRBJ2-7; 7 positions agree with TRBD2. This CDR3 is 15 amino acids long. Germline assignment: CDR1 LGHDT and CDR2 YNNKEL (reference sequence). The V gene end was trimmed by 1 base and the J gene end by 2 bases; junction bases not matched to a gene: 5. CDR3 sequence reads: CASSQVSSGAYEQYF. The DNA for the CDR3 is TGTGCCAGCAGCCAAGTGTCTAGCGGAGCCTACGAGCAGTACTTC.

CDR3 sequence reads: CASSLGDRANSPLHF. The CDR3 bases are TGTGCCAGCAGCTTGGGGGACAGGGCTAATTCACCCCTCCACTTT. The chain is built from TRBV5-8 and TRBJ1-6; TRBD1 aligns across 9 bases. The ends lost 0 bases at V and 6 bases at J; junction bases unmatched: 1. The germline CDR1 and CDR2 sequences are SGHTS and YDEGEE. The CDR3 has 15 residues.

The CDR3 DNA sequence: TGTGCCAGCAGCCAAGAATCGGGACAGGGAATTTACAATGAGCAGTTCTTC. The encoded protein is CASSQESGQGIYNEQFF. The chain employs TRBV4-2 and TRBJ2-1, with 9 bases that match TRBD1. The CDR3 is 17 amino acids. Germline V lookup: CDR1 LGHNA, CDR2 YNFKEQ. With 0 bases clipped from V and 4 bases from J, the junction kept 7 bases outside the gene matches.

The V and J genes are TRBV12-5 and TRBJ1-2; possibly TRBD1 for D (6 bases). Germline V gene sequence: CDR1 LGHNT, CDR2 FRNRAP. V dropped 2 bases and J dropped 1 base, with 14 bases sitting between them. The CDR3 has 16 residues. CDR3 loop: CASGLHLRGFNYGYTF. The CDR3 bases are TGTGCTAGTGGTTTGCACCTCAGGGGCTTTAACTATGGCTACACCTTC.

This clone was detected once. Other DNA sequences in the sample encode the same CDR3. J is TRBJ1-5 and V is TRBV5-1, with D perhaps TRBD1 (5 bases). V was clipped by 2 bases and J by 5 bases, with 11 bases between them. Looked up from germline, CDR1 is SGHRS and CDR2 is YFSETQ. This CDR3 is built from 14 residues. This CDR3 is CASSLRTGDQPQHF. CDR3 DNA sequence: TGCGCCAGCAGCTTACGGACGGGGGATCAGCCCCAGCATTTT.

The chain uses TRBV6-2 or TRBV6-3 and TRBJ1-1; D gene unclear. CDR1 and CDR2 (germline): MNHEY, SVGEGT. The CDR3 covers 14 residues. V was trimmed by 2 bases and J by 0 bases, leaving 7 bases between them. CDR3 sequence (DNA): TGTGCCAGCAGTTACGAGCCTATGAACACTGAAGCTTTCTTT. It codes for CASSYEPMNTEAFF.

V and J are TRBV6-6 and TRBJ1-5; the match to TRBD1 covers 7 bases. Per germline, CDR1 MNHNY and CDR2 SVGAGI (reference sequence). Trimming at V came to 7 bases and at J to 7 bases, leaving 10 bases not matched to a gene. The CDR3 length is 14 residues. The CDR3 spells CASIAQGGRQPQHF. The CDR3, as DNA: TGTGCCAGCATCGCCCAGGGGGGACGACAGCCCCAGCATTTT.

This chain joins TRBV10-3 and TRBJ1-2; D might be TRBD1 (6 bases). V lost 4 bases to trimming and J lost 6 bases, with 9 bases between them. Germline V gene data show CDR1 as ENHRY and CDR2 as SYGVKD. The length of the CDR3 is 12 residues. The CDR3 spells CAISVAGDGYTF. In DNA form, the CDR3 reads TGTGCCATCAGTGTCGCAGGGGATGGCTACACCTTC.